This T cell receptor beta chain stems from a study of regulatory T cells in long-lasting Graves disease. Study-level findings and limits: Persistent patients shared more public clonotypes (2,741) than newly diagnosed patients (about 1,000). Exclusively peripheral blood, rather than thyroid tissue, was studied.

Investigators prepared the TCR beta libraries by applying iRepertoire HTBI primers and Arm-PCR of CDR3 regions. In TCRdb, the multiplex PCR reads were re-called with MiXCR into one record per CDR3 protein. The sample consists of about 290,000 distinct CDR3 sequences, around 23% of them appearing once. Described time point: persistent/refractory GD, antithyroid drugs over 5 years with positive TRAb. PBMCs were the source of the RNA used for TCR sequencing. The guidelines of the American Thyroid Association were the basis for diagnosing Graves' disease. Blood from the periphery, approximately 8.6 milliliters in all, was drawn into EDTA tubes. In its sample, this clonotype was seen many times. Its antigen remains unknown. The source was peripheral blood mononuclear cells (PBMCs), collected when the disease was refractory, from a patient treated with antithyroid drugs. The sequence was obtained from a female donor with Graves disease.

CDR3 bases: TGTGCCAGCAGTTCTCCCGGGACGTCGAACACCGGGGAGCTGTTTTTT. Its translation is CASSSPGTSNTGELFF. The chain has TRBV6-2 or TRBV6-3 and TRBJ2-2; D may correspond to TRBD1 or TRBD2 (5 bases each). Germline CDR1 and CDR2: MNHEY and SVGEGT. The CDR3 covers 16 residues. V lost 4 bases, J lost 0 bases, and 12 bases lay in between.